One sample yielded the 4 T cell receptor beta chains listed below, sequenced in a study of lymphopenia after photon versus proton radiotherapy. Clones were sequenced by immunoSEQ multiplex PCR, and TCRdb holds only the in-frame ones, with some missing. This sample has around 22,000 clones, with roughly 84% found just once. Source: peripheral blood, taken from a patient treated with photon-based radiotherapy. Receptor source: a man between 35 and 55 years old with gastric cancer.

This chain connects TRBV4-1 to TRBJ1-1, with D unresolved. This CDR3 has 15 amino acids. CDR1 and CDR2 from the germline V gene are MGHRA and YSYEKL. V gave up 0 bases and J gave up 5 bases, with 13 bases separating them. For the CDR3, the DNA is TGCGCCAGCAGCCAAGACGGTTGGGGATTTACTGAAGCTTTCTTT. Translated: CASSQDGWGFTEAFF.

V usage is TRBV28 and J usage is TRBJ1-2; a weak D match, TRBD1 (6 bases). The CDR3 contains 16 residues. Germline-derived CDR1 and CDR2 are MDHEN and SYDVKM. Trimming cost V 4 bases and J 0 bases, with 15 bases left between them. The CDR3 region has the DNA TGTGCCAGCAGTTCCGGGGGCCCATCAGCTAACTATGGCTACACCTTC. Translated: CASSSGGPSANYGYTF.

The chain uses TRBV4-1 and TRBJ2-7; D gene unclear. The germline CDR1 and CDR2 sequences are MGHRA and YSYEKL. The CDR3 spans 14 residues. Trimming pared 6 bases from V and 2 bases from J, leaving 14 bases between. CDR3 protein: CASRARVGTYEQYF. The CDR3 DNA sequence: TGCGCCAGCAGGGCAAGGGTGGGGACCTACGAGCAGTACTTC.

The chain combines TRBV15 with TRBJ1-2; D may be TRBD1 (5 bases). The germline gives CDR1 LNHNV, CDR2 YYDKDF (reference sequence). Trimming removed 0 bases at V and 7 bases at J, with 12 bases between. This CDR3 comprises 14 residues. The CDR3 region has the DNA TGTGCCACCAGCAGAGAGGGAGGGGCGTTTGGCTACACCTTC. Translated: CATSREGGAFGYTF.